This TCR beta chain was profiled in a study of blood T cell repertoires in COVID-19. This clone was observed a single time. There are 16 residues in the CDR3. Trimming shortened V by 0 bases and J by 1 base, and 11 bases separated the two germline ends. The germline V gene encodes CDR1 SGHDN and CDR2 FVKESK. This table comes from immunoSEQ multiplex PCR, and its TCRdb copy is limited to in-frame clones, with some not included. The sample shows approximately 220,000 clones, 70% to 85% of them seen only once. The sequenced sample consisted of PBMCs or T cells enriched from blood (not recorded which). The origin of this receptor is a woman in her 40s with acute COVID-19. The chain couples TRBV14 to TRBJ2-3, with D possibly being TRBD2 (5 bases). The CDR3 reads CASSQDPGVRTDTQYF. The CDR3 coding sequence is TGTGCCAGCAGCCAAGATCCCGGGGTTCGCACAGATACGCAGTATTTT.